This TCR beta chain comes out of a study of cytomegalovirus exposure and HLA in healthy donors (dated by TCRdb to about 2017). With regard to the full study: An earlier analysis of roughly 610 of the donors reported 250 to 350 Gb of sequence data and around 100 million unique TCR beta sequences obtained from around 170 million T cells. To decide whether each TCR beta V gene segment behaved as functional or pseudogenic, an earlier analysis of some 540 of the donors relied on high-throughput TCR beta sequencing. Alongside the repertoire data, information on donor age, sex, ethnicity and CMV serostatus was compiled. Typing coverage varied by locus: 629-630 donors for A, B, C, DRB1 and DQB1; roughly 560 for DQA1; 600 to 610 for DPA1; more than 450 for DPB1. Rather than drawing on any new phenotypic data, the later analysis identified candidate immune exposures from TCR beta sequences and the way those sequences occurred across donors. An early release that covered roughly 600 HLA-typed donors contained around 300 gigabases of sequencing data and around 80 million unique TCR sequences. The study profiled the T cell repertoires of hundreds of subjects by immunosequencing and related them to cytomegalovirus serostatus. Because of strong linkage in the cohort, five DR-DQ haplotypes were treated as single units for association and clustering. To study patterns of TCR occurrence, a later analysis re-analyzed previously published TCR beta repertoires from hundreds of donors and added high-resolution HLA genotyping. Of the 300 to 450 genotyped donors, approximately 83% fell in the genetic ancestry cluster associated with self-reported Caucasian donors. A later genetic analysis took genome-wide SNP genotypes for about 65% of the roughly 670 donors and used that subset as a discovery cohort. The study aimed to test whether signatures of past pathogen exposure could be identified by cataloging public T cell receptors. To predict cytomegalovirus infection status, the study brought together high-throughput TCR immunosequencing, statistical association of individual TCRs with disease status, and machine learning. All discovery cohort repertoires had been generated using a single sequencing platform. Along with the approximately 600-subject first cohort, a separate validation cohort of over a hundred different subjects was used. Among 398 genotyped donors of the cohort, an average of approximately 240,000 unique TCR beta nucleotide sequences was sequenced per donor, of which roughly 17% were non-productive. Class I and class II HLA loci were covered by the typing at four-digit resolution.

The cohort comprised several hundred healthy bone marrow donors. At the time of sampling, all cohort members were nominally healthy, though unrecorded immune exposures were likely present. The donor tested CMV seronegative and was one of the 352 seronegative cohort members. A peripheral blood sample was collected from each donor, and TCR beta sequencing was performed on peripheral blood mononuclear cells. Genomic DNA was extracted from the blood cell samples with the Qiagen DNeasy Blood Extraction Kit. Findings and caveats that apply to the study as a whole: Immune exposure information for the cohort was limited to CMV serostatus. In the study, some 160 TCR beta chains were listed as associated with cytomegalovirus. A cluster of highly shared sequence variants was judged likely to represent a technical artifact of the sequencing pipeline. The 87-base-pair reads could not distinguish some IMGT-functional V segments, including TRBV6-2 and TRBV6-3, so those segments were excluded. Broadly in line with IMGT annotations, most TCR beta V segments showed up in productive rearrangements about 87% or about 30% of the time in an earlier analysis of under 700 of the donors. A later analysis found that most CMV-associated TCR beta chains appeared HLA-restricted, with HLA associations seemingly driven largely by CMV exposure. In vitro tests confirmed that three of the cytomegalovirus-associated TCR beta chains recognize cytomegalovirus antigens. It was suggested by the authors that the approach could potentially be generalized to other disease states and immunological phenotypes. A further reported finding was that TCR beta sequences accurately predicted the HLA-A and HLA-B alleles for most subjects in the first cohort. While some public TCRs were present in many individuals, most TCR sequences turned up only very rarely across donors. The classifier was reported to diagnose cytomegalovirus status with high specificity and sensitivity in both the original cohort and the validation cohort. In a later analysis, the rate of TCR association differed among HLA loci, with DRB1 alleles having the most associated TCRs and HLA-C alleles having the fewest. This cohort had only TCR beta chains sequenced, and the lack of alpha or paired-chain data limited which features could be detected. Compared with equally common non-associated chains, HLA-associated TCR beta chains in a later analysis were more clonally expanded and had lower generation probabilities. A later analysis reported that several top co-occurrence clusters appeared linked to parvovirus B19, influenza, CMV and Epstein-Barr virus. According to a later genetic analysis, donors in an Asian-associated ancestry cluster had fewer N-insertions in productive TCRs than the approximately 630-donor mean. When HLA alleles, especially DR and DQ, strongly co-occurred, attributing TCR associations to individual alleles was difficult. Roughly uniform sequencing depth across donors was assumed in presence/absence analyses, although this assumption may not hold. In a later genetic analysis, a missense DCLRE1C variant was associated with V-gene and J-gene trimming of TCR beta chains, and the association was replicated in an independent cohort. Because counts were too low, around 18 rarely observed V segments, including chromosome 9 orphons, were left out of the earlier analysis of several hundred of the donors. At a false discovery rate of 0.05, a later analysis linked roughly 17,000 TCR beta sequences to specific HLA alleles. Because HLA typing was unavailable for some donors at each locus, only the typed subset was used in association tests. Correlated functional status among segregating V segments might reflect linkage disequilibrium, but an unknown experimental factor could not be ruled out.

Here V drops 5 bases and J drops 3 bases, and the junction holds 5 bases not matched to any gene. CDR1 and CDR2 are drawn from the germline V gene (reference sequence): MNHEY, SMNVEV. The CDR3 numbers 14 residues from cysteine through phenylalanine. The sequence is cut down to CDR3 DNA, 42 bases in frame from base 1. Turning to this clone: No antigen is known for it. No much larger clonotype is one base removed from it; base qualities were not supplied.

The library was produced with the immunoSEQ multiplex PCR assay. A mixture of 60 forward primers for TCR Vbeta segments and 13 reverse primers for TCR Jbeta segments was used in the multiplex PCR. Amplification of the CDR3 region of rearranged TCR beta genes was performed with a multiplex PCR assay on genomic DNA. On the Illumina HiSeq System, the amplified TCR beta libraries were sequenced as 87-base-pair reads. The original methods were these. Across the 670 or so repertoires, a later analysis counted roughly 77 million unique TCR beta chains, about 10 million of which were shared by at least two donors. Raw reads were error-corrected and collapsed into unique sequences by a nearest-neighbor algorithm in which closely related sequences were merged to remove PCR and sequencing errors. Alignment of CDR3 sequences to IMGT reference sequences was used to assign V, D and J gene segments. For a sequence to be retained, a match of at least six nucleotides to both a V gene segment and a J gene segment was required. Rearrangements were called productive when the CDR3 lacked stop codons and stayed in frame with V and J; all others were non-productive. Following IMGT convention, CDR3 was defined as the stretch from the second conserved V-encoded cysteine up to the conserved J-encoded phenylalanine. Sequences without an unambiguous match to a single V gene segment were excluded from the earlier analysis of several hundred of the donors. An earlier analysis of several hundred of the donors called V segments functional above 56.7% productive rearrangements and segregating when the between-donor standard deviation exceeded 5%. A statistical classification framework was built for diagnosing cytomegalovirus status from the catalog of TCR beta chain sequences. In a later analysis, V and J genes were assigned by comparing TCR nucleotide sequences against IMGT/GENE-DB human TR gene sequences. The TCRdist pipeline was used in a later analysis to assign CDR3 sequences and most-parsimonious VDJ recombination scenarios. A later analysis defined each TCR beta chain by its CDR3 amino acid sequence plus V-gene family, and excluded reads lacking a unique V-gene family. To address suspected cross-contamination and a sequencing artifact, a later analysis removed 592 highly shared, low-generation-probability nucleotide sequences. In a later analysis, a clonal expansion index for each public chain was calculated from normalized within-repertoire ranks of inferred template counts. In a later analysis, generation probabilities were computed with a VDJ recombination model fitted to out-of-frame rearrangements, and the resulting probabilities were checked against IGoR. In a later analysis, TCR-TCR, TCR-HLA and TCR-CMV co-occurrence was scored with hypergeometric tests, and a repertoire-size bias correction was applied to TCR pairs. False discovery rates were estimated in a later analysis by permuting HLA or CMV assignments 20 times. A later analysis grouped co-occurring TCRs with DBSCAN, adding TCRdist sequence similarity when clustering within HLA-allele-positive subsets. For co-occurrence clustering, repertoires with fewer than 30,000 or more than 120,000 public chains were excluded, along with about five repertoires with anomalous nucleotide sharing. TCRdb took over this immuneACCESS table, retaining in-frame rearrangements with V and J assigned. Such tables are incomplete; in checked studies, under half of the missing clones stem from an unresolved V gene, and the remainder is unexplained. V, J and clone size are taken as reported in that table, and D and trimming were inferred from the DNA itself. The sample table shows 210,000 or so clones, and 70% to 80% are seen once. 15% of the sample lies in the top ten.

Recombination linked TRBV27 to TRBJ1-1; 8 bases in the middle match TRBD1. The sequence was obtained from a middle-aged man in good health and CMV-seronegative. The sequenced sample consisted of PBMCs. CDR3 loop: CASSRTGLHTEAFF. The bases read TGTGCCAGCAGTCGGACAGGGCTTCACACTGAAGCTTTCTTT.